This record concerns one TCR beta chain sequence. This clonotype was observed a few times. Its antigen remains unidentified. It has no much larger one-base neighbor in the sample; base qualities were not kept. This entry comes from a study of identical twins (dated by TCRdb to 2016 to 2017). Background for the entire study: TCR alpha and beta repertoires from monozygotic twins, unrelated adults of various ages and cord blood were deep-sequenced to test whether fetal clonotypes persist. To rule out contamination, the twin experiments were replicated at different times with different library preparation protocols.

The library was obtained by 5' RACE. The listed sequencing device is Illumina HiSeq 2000. Template switching added a universal primer binding site, and the final cDNA carried a unique molecular identifier that allowed TCR cDNA molecules to be counted accurately. Specific primers in the conserved constant-segment region were used to synthesize first-strand cDNA for TCR alpha and beta chains. To control for contamination, each cDNA library was double barcoded with a SMART-Mk sample barcode plus Illumina barcodes. TruSeq adapter sequences along with Illumina sample barcodes were introduced in two successive PCR steps. The TCR alpha and beta cDNA libraries were sequenced on the Illumina HiSeq platform using custom primers. The authors processed their data as follows. Raw reads were processed with MiGEC to extract unique molecular identifiers, and MiXCR was used to determine CDR3 positions. Recombination models were inferred per individual with the repgenHMM and IGoR tools using an EM algorithm. Shared clonotype analysis was performed with the tcR package in R, normalizing sharing by the product of cloneset sizes. To study raw recombination without the effects of thymic and clonal selection, out-of-frame nonproductive sequences were analyzed. The public reads were run again by TCRdb, first through fastp at Q25 and then through MiXCR, and only productive beta chains were kept. Each entry is one CDR3 protein sequence, shown with its most common DNA and genes. It is TCRdb's table, rather than the study itself, that gives the V and J calls and clone size. Here the sample has 450,000 or so distinct CDR3 sequences; approximately 15% occur a single time. The ten largest clones capture roughly 0.56% of the sample.

All donors were healthy Caucasians. The twin cohort comprised three pairs of female monozygotic twins, all aged roughly 18 to 29 years. Positive isolation kits from Invitrogen were used to isolate CD4+ and CD8+ T cell populations. On the study overall, not on this receptor specifically: Because the same donors could not be followed over many years, the conclusions depended on cross-sectional statistical analysis. Out-of-frame TCR alpha sequences shared between twins showed an excess of low generation-probability sequences compared with coincidental sharing between unrelated individuals. Out-of-frame TCR alpha sharing in monozygotic twins was systematically underestimated by recombination models, whereas sharing between unrelated individuals was in agreement with the recombination models. Excess twin sharing in beta out-of-frame sequences was weaker because fewer shared sequences lowered the signal-to-noise ratio. Abundant cord blood beta clonotypes carried fewer insertions; young adult naive repertoires showed a weaker similar trend, while memory repertoires showed none. Invariant T cells such as MAIT and iNKT could partly confound zero-insertion analyses, although diverse VJ usage argued against such confounding for most clonotypes.

CDR3 length: 15 amino acids, cysteine to phenylalanine. The kept DNA is CDR3 alone, 45 bases in frame from the first base. V loses 8 bases, J loses 0 bases, and the germline ends lie 14 bases apart. The same data also went into a second study, on yellow fever vaccine responses in identical twins. As that second study puts it: According to the authors, in identical twins the way T cells responded to vaccination appeared partly convergent and partly personalized. The study precisely tracked vaccine-responding T cell clones in identical twins.

Source material: CD4+ T cells sorted from blood. The TCR was taken from a woman under 30 in good health. The chain is made from TRBV12-3 or TRBV12-4 and TRBJ2-1, with TRBD2 perhaps the D gene, on 7 matching bases. The DNA is TGTGCCAGCCTGAAGGGGGGGACCTCCTACAATGAGCAGTTCTTC. This sequence encodes CASLKGGTSYNEQFF.